This section outlines one TCR beta chain sequence together with its context. This sample was included in a study of shared clonotypes between healthy human individuals. Clones were sequenced by immunoSEQ multiplex PCR, and TCRdb holds only the in-frame ones, with some missing. The sample includes 2,100,000 or so clones, nearly 97% of them seen just once. The V end lost 1 base, the J end lost 7 bases, and 15 bases lay between the germline ends. This CDR3 is 15 amino acids long. Per the germline V gene, CDR1 is SGHTA and CDR2 is FQGNSA. The chain carries TRBV7-2 and TRBJ2-3; no clear D gene. The clonotype originates from a man in his late teens or twenties in good health. The sequenced material came from naive CD4+ T cells sorted from blood. Subset here: CD45RA+ positively selected. For the CDR3, the DNA is TGTGCCAGCAGCTTAGAATACGGCTTAGGCTATACGCAGTATTTT. Protein sequence: CASSLEYGLGYTQYF.